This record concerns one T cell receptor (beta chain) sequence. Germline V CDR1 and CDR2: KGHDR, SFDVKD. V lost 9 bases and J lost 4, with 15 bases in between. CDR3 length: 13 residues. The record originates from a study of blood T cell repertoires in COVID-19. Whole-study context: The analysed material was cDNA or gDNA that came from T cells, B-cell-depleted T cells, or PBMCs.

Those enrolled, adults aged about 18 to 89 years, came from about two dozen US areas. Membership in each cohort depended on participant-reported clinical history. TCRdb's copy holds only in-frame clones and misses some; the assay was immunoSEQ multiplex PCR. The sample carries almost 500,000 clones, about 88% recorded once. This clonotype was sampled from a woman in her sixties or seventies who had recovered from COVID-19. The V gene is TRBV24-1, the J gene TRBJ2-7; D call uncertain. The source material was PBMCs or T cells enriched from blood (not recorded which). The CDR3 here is CATVCPRKYEQYV. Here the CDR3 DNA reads TGTGCCACCGTTTGTCCCAGAAAGTACGAGCAGTACGTC.